These 29 T cell receptor beta chains came from one sample sequenced in a study of lymphopenia after photon versus proton radiotherapy. Repertoires were generated with immunoSEQ multiplex PCR, while TCRdb's copy carries only in-frame clones and drops some. The sample shows 37,000 or so clones, about 83% of them seen only once. The material sequenced was peripheral blood, taken from a patient treated with photon-based radiotherapy. The receptors derive from a man between 50 and 59 years old with gastric cancer.

The rearrangement uses TRBV10-2 and TRBJ2-7, with D unclear. The germline gives CDR1 WSHSY, CDR2 SAAADI. Trimming left V 1 base short and J 2 bases short, with 3 bases between. The CDR3 length is 12 residues. CDR3 DNA sequence: TGCGCCAGCAGTGAGTTTGCCTACGAGCAGTACTTC. Amino acid sequence: CASSEFAYEQYF.

The V gene is TRBV19, the J gene TRBJ1-4; D is undetermined. Germline V gene sequence: CDR1 LNHDA, CDR2 SQIVND (reference sequence). V was clipped by 6 bases and J by 3 bases, with 17 bases between them. The CDR3 is 16 amino acids. This CDR3 reads CASSRLSGLPNEKLFF. In DNA, the CDR3 is TGTGCCAGTAGCCGCCTCTCAGGCCTTCCTAATGAAAAACTGTTTTTT.

This chain connects TRBV29-1 to TRBJ2-4, with D uncertain. V shed 7 bases and J shed 0 bases, with 16 bases lying between them. The CDR3 is 15 residues long. Germline CDR1 and CDR2: SQVTM and ANQGSEA. CDR3 DNA sequence: TGCAGCGCTCTAACGACATCTCTAGCCAAAAACATTCAGTACTTC. Translated: CSALTTSLAKNIQYF.

The V and J genes are TRBV6-6 and TRBJ2-7, with a tentative D call TRBD1 (5 bases). The V end lost 0 bases, the J end lost 5 bases, and 11 bases lay between the germline ends. Germline values: CDR1 MNHNY, CDR2 SVGAGI (reference sequence). The CDR3 has 14 amino acids. Here the CDR3 reads CASSYSSRGDEQYF. The CDR3 nucleotides read TGTGCCAGCAGTTACTCGAGTAGGGGTGACGAGCAGTACTTC.

The V call is TRBV5-6, the J call TRBJ1-2; 11 bases match TRBD1. Trimming took 3 bases from V and 4 from J; bases not matched to a gene: 5. This CDR3 comprises 15 residues. Germline V gene sequence: CDR1 SGHDT, CDR2 YYEEEE. The CDR3 DNA is TGTGCCAGCAGCTCGAGGGGACAGGGGGTCTATGGCTACACCTTC. Translating gives CASSSRGQGVYGYTF.

The chain carries TRBV13 and TRBJ1-5; D ambiguous. The germline gives CDR1 PRHDT, CDR2 FYEKMQ (reference sequence). The CDR3 totals 13 residues. V lost 3 bases and J lost 0, with 3 bases in between. CDR3 nucleotides: TGTGCCAGCAGCTTCGGTAGCAATCAGCCCCAGCATTTT. This sequence encodes CASSFGSNQPQHF.

The chain uses TRBV4-2 and TRBJ2-2; 13 bases agree with TRBD2. CDR3 length: 19 residues. Germline loops: CDR1 LGHNA, CDR2 YNFKEQ. J gave up 7 bases and V 0 bases, and 11 bases lay outside the gene matches. The CDR3 region is CASSQETPTSGRAFGELFF. CDR3 sequence (DNA): TGTGCCAGCAGCCAAGAAACTCCCACTAGCGGGAGGGCTTTCGGGGAGCTGTTTTTT.

This clone appeared a single time. The rearrangement joins TRBV27 to TRBJ2-1; 10 bases agree with TRBD2. The CDR3 extends over 14 amino acids. The junction had 5 bases not matched to a gene; V was cut back by 5 bases and J by 7 bases. CDR1 is MNHEY, CDR2 SMNVEV, per germline (reference sequence). CDR3 sequence: CASSPSGSGNEQFF. The DNA of the CDR3 is TGTGCCAGCAGTCCTAGCGGGAGTGGTAATGAGCAGTTCTTC.

This clone was seen once. The chain is built from TRBV4-1 and TRBJ2-1; 11 bases fit TRBD2. The CDR3 runs to 18 residues. In germline, CDR1 is MGHRA, CDR2 YSYEKL. J was trimmed by 7 bases and V by 4 bases; bases with no gene match: 15. The CDR3: CASSPDGLAGPGWNEQFF. DNA for the CDR3: TGCGCCAGCAGCCCAGATGGACTAGCGGGTCCCGGGTGGAATGAGCAGTTCTTC.

The chain employs TRBV28 and TRBJ2-1, with 8 bases matching TRBD2. J gave up 4 bases and V 1 base, and 6 bases lay outside the gene matches. CDR1 is MDHEN, CDR2 SYDVKM, per germline. This CDR3 has 16 residues. The CDR3 DNA sequence: TGTGCCAGCAGTTTATCGGCTAGCGGGCTTTACAATGAGCAGTTCTTC. Protein: CASSLSASGLYNEQFF.

This clone was counted only a few times. The CDR3 bases are TGTGCCAGCAGCCCTCCCCTGGGACTAGTAGACTTGTACCAAGAGACCCAGTACTTC. Its protein product is CASSPPLGLVDLYQETQYF. The J gene is TRBJ2-5, the V gene TRBV11-3; 8 nucleotides align to TRBD2. CDR1 and CDR2 (germline): SGHNT, YENEEA. The CDR3 is 19 amino acids. V lost 5 bases to trimming and J lost 0 bases; unmatched junction nucleotides: 17. The complete variable domain, with remaining parts taken from reference TRBV11-3 and TRBJ2-5, reads EAGVVQSPRYKIIEKKQPVAFWCNPISGHNTLYWYLQNLGQGPELLIRYENEEAVDDSQLPKDRFSAERLKGVDSTLKIQPAELGDSAVYLCASSPPLGLVDLYQETQYFGPGTRLLVL.

The rearrangement joins TRBV19 to TRBJ2-2, with 8 bases that match TRBD1. CDR3 length: 14 residues. V was clipped by 2 bases and J by 4 bases; unmatched bases: 0. The V gene's germline CDR1 is LNHDA and CDR2 SQIVND (reference sequence). The CDR3, as DNA: TGTGCCAGTAGTATACAGGGGGCCACCGGGGAGCTGTTTTTT. This translates into CASSIQGATGELFF.

J is TRBJ2-7 and V is TRBV11-2; the D gene could be TRBD1 or TRBD2 (5 bases each). Per the germline V gene, CDR1 is SGHAT and CDR2 is FQNNGV. Trimming pared 6 bases from V and 3 bases from J, leaving 15 bases between. CDR3 length: 14 residues. CDR3 region: CASSLRDGVYEQYF. The DNA for the CDR3 is TGTGCCAGCAGTCTTCGGGACGGAGTCTACGAGCAGTACTTC.

The chain recombines TRBV10-3 with TRBJ2-3, with a weak D call TRBD1 (5 bases). The CDR3 is 12 amino acids. Deletions cut 3 bases from V and 6 bases from J, with 7 bases between. CDR1 is ENHRY, CDR2 SYGVKD, per germline. CDR3 sequence: CAISEGADTQYF. The CDR3 DNA reads as TGTGCCATCAGTGAAGGGGCGGATACGCAGTATTTT.

This sequence joins TRBV19 and TRBJ1-1; D possibly corresponds to TRBD1 (6 bases). V was clipped by 6 bases and J by 4 bases, with 12 bases between them. Germline V gene data show CDR1 as LNHDA and CDR2 as SQIVND (reference sequence). This CDR3 is built from 13 residues. The CDR3 sequence: CASSLKGGTEAFF. The DNA for the CDR3 is TGTGCCAGTAGCCTAAAGGGGGGCACTGAAGCTTTCTTT.

Only a few counts were recorded for this clone. J is TRBJ2-7 and V is TRBV7-8; maybe TRBD2 (5 bases). The CDR3 sequence is 14 residues long. V was clipped by 3 bases and J by 3 bases, with 12 bases between them. In germline, CDR1 is SGHVS, CDR2 FQNEAQ. The CDR3 sequence: CASSFYGGSYEQYF. CDR3 DNA sequence: TGTGCCAGCAGCTTTTACGGAGGCAGCTACGAGCAGTACTTC.

This chain connects TRBV28 to TRBJ2-7; 9 positions agree with TRBD1. Germline CDR1 is MDHEN and CDR2 is SYDVKM. The CDR3 is 15 amino acids. Unmatched junction bases numbered 8, after V lost 8 bases and J lost 0 bases. The CDR3 DNA follows: TGTGCCAGCCGACGTGGGACAGGGAGCTCCTACGAGCAGTACTTC. It yields the protein CASRRGTGSSYEQYF. Full variable domain (missing parts from reference TRBV28 and TRBJ2-7): DVKVTQSSRYLVKRTGEKVFLECVQDMDHENMFWYRQDPGLGLRLIYFSYDVKMKEKGDIPEGYSVSREKKERFSLILESASTNQTSMYLCASRRGTGSSYEQYFGPGTRLTVT.

V is TRBV7-2 and J is TRBJ2-1; TRBD2 might be the D (6 bases). CDR1 is SGHTA and CDR2 is FQGNSA in the germline V gene. The V gene lost 3 bases and the J gene lost 8 bases, with 14 bases spanning the gap. The length of the CDR3 is 14 residues. CDR3: CASSFGGKAYEQFF. In DNA form, the CDR3 reads TGTGCCAGCAGCTTTGGCGGGAAAGCGTATGAGCAGTTCTTC.

CDR3 in DNA: TGTGCCAGCAGTGCGGATTACGGATACAATGAGCAGTTCTTC. This gives the protein CASSADYGYNEQFF. The chain recombines TRBV6-1 with TRBJ2-1; D gene ambiguous. The V gene's germline CDR1 is MNHNS and CDR2 SASEGT. The CDR3 loop spans 14 amino acids. The ends were cut back, 4 bases at V and 4 bases at J, with 11 bases in the middle.

The chain joins TRBV7-2 to TRBJ2-5; D perhaps matches TRBD2 (5 bases). The CDR3 contains 14 residues. Per germline, CDR1 SGHTA and CDR2 FQGNSA. The V end lost 1 base, the J end lost 2 bases, and 8 bases lay between the germline ends. CDR3 DNA sequence: TGTGCCAGCAGCTTAGGAGGGAGTCAAGAGACCCAGTACTTC. Amino acids: CASSLGGSQETQYF.

CDR3 nucleotide sequence: TGTGCCAGCAGTTACAGGCCCAACACCGGGGAGCTGTTTTTT. Its protein product is CASSYRPNTGELFF. The J gene is TRBJ2-2, the V gene TRBV6-5; D remains unclear. Trimming removed 2 bases from V and 2 bases from J, with 6 bases in between. The CDR3 runs to 14 residues. In germline, CDR1 is MNHEY, CDR2 SVGAGI.

The CDR3 DNA follows: TGTGCCCTCAGGGCTAGGGGGGATTACAATGAGCAGTTCTTC. Translated: CALRARGDYNEQFF. The rearrangement joins TRBV7-9 to TRBJ2-1; D assignment may be TRBD1 or TRBD2 (6 bases each). Germline CDR1 reads SEHNR; CDR2 reads FQNEAQ (reference sequence). This CDR3 is 14 amino acids long. The V gene lost 11 bases and the J gene lost 4 bases, with 18 bases spanning the gap.

This clone has more than one count but fewer than ten. The gene calls are TRBV6-1 and TRBJ2-5; D perhaps matches TRBD2 (5 bases). V lost 0 bases and J lost 4, with 15 bases in between. CDR3 size: 16 residues. The germline CDR1 and CDR2 sequences are MNHNS and SASEGT. The CDR3 sequence: CASSEALGRAGETQYF. CDR3 nucleotide sequence: TGTGCCAGCAGTGAAGCGCTAGGTAGGGCGGGAGAGACCCAGTACTTC.

This chain connects TRBV11-1 to TRBJ2-2, with TRBD1 as a possible D gene (5 bases). V was shortened by 3 bases and J by 2 bases, with 13 bases between the two germline ends. Per the germline V gene, CDR1 is SGHAT and CDR2 is FQDESV (reference sequence). The CDR3 has 16 residues. The CDR3 is CASSFRRTPNTGELFF. The DNA of the CDR3 is TGTGCCAGCAGCTTCAGACGGACACCCAACACCGGGGAGCTGTTTTTT. Combining the CDR3 with reference TRBV11-1 and TRBJ2-2 gives the whole variable domain EAEVAQSPRYKITEKSQAVAFWCDPISGHATLYWYRQILGQGPELLVQFQDESVVDDSQLPKDRFSAERLKGVDSTLKIQPAELGDSAMYLCASSFRRTPNTGELFFGEGSRLTVL.

This clone was observed a handful of times. The chain is built from TRBV5-8 and TRBJ2-1; 13 bases agree with TRBD2. This CDR3 is built from 16 residues. The ends lost 0 bases at V and 12 bases at J; junction bases unmatched: 9. CDR1 and CDR2 from the germline V gene are SGHTS and YDEGEE. Here the CDR3 DNA reads TGTGCCAGCAGCTTGGCCGGGACTAGCGGGACTCCTCCGCAGTTCTTC. It translates to CASSLAGTSGTPPQFF.

The chain combines TRBV28 with TRBJ1-3; 10 bases are a match to TRBD1. The trim removed 4 bases at V and 4 bases at J, leaving 7 bases unmatched. This CDR3 comprises 16 residues. The germline gives CDR1 MDHEN, CDR2 SYDVKM. The CDR3 nucleotides are TGTGCCAGCAGTTCAGGGGGACAGGGGTCCGGAAACACCATATATTTT. Its translation: CASSSGGQGSGNTIYF.

The V call is TRBV7-2, the J call TRBJ2-7; 10 bases line up with TRBD1. The CDR3 is made up of 15 amino acids. Trimming cost V 5 bases and J 4 bases; bases outside gene matches: 8. The germline V gene encodes CDR1 SGHTA and CDR2 FQGNSA. The CDR3 coding sequence is TGTGCCAGCAGCAACCCGGGACAGGGGAAATACGAGCAGTACTTC. Translating gives CASSNPGQGKYEQYF.

The chain carries TRBV5-6 and TRBJ1-2, with D possibly being TRBD1 (6 bases). CDR1 and CDR2 from the germline V gene are SGHDT and YYEEEE. V lost 4 bases and J 8 bases, leaving 18 bases between the germline ends. The CDR3 consists of 14 residues. The CDR3 region has the DNA TGTGCCAGCAGCGGCAGGGGTCTGATTCGGGGCTACACCTTC. This sequence encodes CASSGRGLIRGYTF.

The gene calls are TRBV6-4 and TRBJ2-7, with 12 bases identical to TRBD2. The V and J ends lost 2 bases and 2 bases, in that order; junction bases with no gene match: 4. The CDR3 loop spans 16 amino acids. CDR1 is MRHNA, CDR2 SNTAGT, per germline. CDR3 in amino acids: CASSDPPSGRAYEQYF. As DNA, the CDR3 is TGTGCCAGCAGTGACCCCCCTAGCGGGAGGGCCTACGAGCAGTACTTC.